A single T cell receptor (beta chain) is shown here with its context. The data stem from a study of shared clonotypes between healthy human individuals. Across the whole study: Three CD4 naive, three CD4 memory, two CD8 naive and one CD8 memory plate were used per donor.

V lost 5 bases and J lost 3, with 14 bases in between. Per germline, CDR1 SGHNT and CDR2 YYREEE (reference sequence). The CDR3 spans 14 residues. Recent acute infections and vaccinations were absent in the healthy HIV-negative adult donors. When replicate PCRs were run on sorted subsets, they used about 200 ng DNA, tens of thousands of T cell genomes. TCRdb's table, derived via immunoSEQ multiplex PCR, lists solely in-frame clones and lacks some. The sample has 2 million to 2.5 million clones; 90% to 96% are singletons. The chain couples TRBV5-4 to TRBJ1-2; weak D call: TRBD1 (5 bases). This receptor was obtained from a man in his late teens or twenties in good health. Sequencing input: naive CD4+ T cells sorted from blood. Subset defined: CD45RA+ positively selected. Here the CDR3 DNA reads TGTGCCAGCAGTCAGGGTAGGGAGTACTATGGCTACACCTTC. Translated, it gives CASSQGREYYGYTF.